This T cell receptor (beta chain) was sequenced for a study of blood T cell repertoires in COVID-19. Study as a whole: Spain, Italy and the United States supplied samples that represented acute and convalescent COVID-19.

Living in about 25 US areas, the participants were between roughly 18 and 95 years of age. In the authors' methods: From reference gene primer amplification, estimates of nucleated cell counts were derived. Using immunoSEQ multiplex PCR, the repertoire was profiled, and TCRdb retains in-frame clones only, with some absent. V and J calls and clone size follow that table, whereas D and trimming were derived from the DNA. The table includes 320,000 or so clones, roughly 87% detected once. Germline CDR1 and CDR2: ENHRY and SYGVKD. The CDR3 loop spans 14 amino acids. V was clipped by 10 bases and J by 8 bases; unmatched bases: 10.

The sequencing input was PBMCs or T cells enriched from blood (not recorded which). The source of this sequence is a woman under 40 who had recovered from COVID-19. This chain uses TRBV10-3 with TRBJ1-4; 10 bases match TRBD1. The CDR3 region has the DNA TGTGCCACAGGGGACAGGGGATGGGGGGAAAAACTGTTTTTT. Residues: CATGDRGWGEKLFF.